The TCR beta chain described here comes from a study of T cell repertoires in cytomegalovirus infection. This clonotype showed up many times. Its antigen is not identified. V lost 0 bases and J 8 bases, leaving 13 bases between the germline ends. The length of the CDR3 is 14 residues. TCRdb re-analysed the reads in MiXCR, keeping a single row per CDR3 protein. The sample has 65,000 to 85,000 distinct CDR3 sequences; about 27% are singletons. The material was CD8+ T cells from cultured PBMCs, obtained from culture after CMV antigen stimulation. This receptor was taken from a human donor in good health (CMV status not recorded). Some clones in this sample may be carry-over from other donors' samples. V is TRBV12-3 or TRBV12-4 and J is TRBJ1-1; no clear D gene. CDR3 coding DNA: TGTGCCAGCAGTTTAGCGCGAAAGGACCTAGAAGCTTTCTTT. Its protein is CASSLARKDLEAFF.